This section outlines one TCR beta chain sequence together with its context. Its target is not known. The data derive from a study of Ad26.COV2.S vaccination and SARS-CoV-2 variants. Overall study: COV1001, an Ad26.COV2.S trial, supplied this vaccine-arm donor. Ad26.COV2.S given intramuscularly, once or twice 56 days apart. Study-level results: Spike-specific TCR breadth in vaccine recipients exceeded that seen in placebo recipients.

Here immunoSEQ multiplex PCR was the method, and the copy in TCRdb shows in-frame clones only, minus some. The sample shows some 340,000 clones, over 80% of them seen only once. As for treatment: roughly 18 received Ad26.COV2.S at low or high dose, single or two shots; roughly five received placebo; per-sample allocation not given. The study sampled participants on day 63 after the first vaccine or placebo injection. This CDR3 comprises 16 residues. Germline CDR1 and CDR2: SGHDT and YYEEEE. Unmatched junction bases numbered 11, after V lost 4 bases and J lost 7 bases. The material was peripheral blood, obtained in a trial of Ad26.COV2.S vaccine versus placebo. This chain connects TRBV5-6 to TRBJ1-5; 10 bases agree with TRBD1. This sequence originates from a person between 18 and 65 years old who received the Ad26.COV2.S COVID-19 vaccine or a placebo. As DNA, the CDR3 is TGTGCCAGCAGCATAACCGGGACAGGGGTGGGGCAGCCCCAGCATTTT. Translated, it gives CASSITGTGVGQPQHF.